Presented here are 29 T cell receptor beta chains from one specimen sequenced in a study of radiotherapy plus CTLA-4 blockade in lung cancer. Using immunoSEQ multiplex PCR, the repertoire was profiled, and TCRdb retains in-frame clones only, with some absent. The sample gives 89,000 or so clones, around four fifths of which show up once; around 3.6% is in the top ten. The sample was peripheral blood, taken from a patient treated with radiotherapy plus ipilimumab. Source of these receptors: a human donor with non-small cell lung cancer who had a partial response to radiotherapy plus ipilimumab.

The sample holds a few counts of this clone. This chain links TRBV25-1 with TRBJ2-5; D is possibly TRBD1 (5 bases). This CDR3 comprises 16 residues. V lost 1 base and J lost 2, with 14 bases in between. The germline CDR1 and CDR2 sequences are MGHDK and SYGVNS. The CDR3 loop reads CASSEWLTVSQETQYF. The CDR3 nucleotides read TGTGCCAGCAGTGAATGGTTGACAGTCTCTCAAGAGACCCAGTACTTC.

V gene TRBV7-8 combines with J gene TRBJ2-1; D may be TRBD2 (6 bases). Trimming left V 4 bases short and J 8 bases short, with 18 bases between. The CDR3 runs 15 residues. CDR1 SGHVS and CDR2 FQNEAQ come from the germline V gene. This CDR3 is CASSSIGGPGDEQFF. The CDR3 coding sequence is TGTGCCAGCAGCTCGATCGGGGGTCCGGGCGATGAGCAGTTCTTC.

V and J are TRBV18 and TRBJ2-3; D is possibly TRBD1 (6 bases). The CDR3 has 15 amino acids. The germline V gene has CDR1 KGHSH and CDR2 LQKENI. Trimming shortened V by 0 bases and J by 7 bases, and 14 bases separated the two germline ends. CDR3 in amino acids: CASSPPLGARNTQYF. The CDR3 DNA reads TGTGCCAGCTCACCACCGCTGGGGGCCAGGAATACGCAGTATTTT. Complete variable domain (other parts from reference TRBV18 and TRBJ2-3): NAGVMQNPRHLVRRRGQEARLRCSPMKGHSHVYWYRQLPEEGLKFMVYLQKENIIDESGMPKERFSAEFPKEGPSILRIQQVVRGDSAAYFCASSPPLGARNTQYFGPGTRLTVL.

This clone is deemed medium-sized (0.01 to 0.1%). The genes are TRBV5-6 and TRBJ1-4; TRBD1 agrees at 7 bases. CDR3 size: 14 residues. V lost 0 bases and J lost 8; bases outside the gene matches: 4. Looked up from germline, CDR1 is SGHDT and CDR2 is YYEEEE. The DNA of the CDR3 is TGTGCCAGCAGCTTGGGAGGGGGCAGCGAAAAACTGTTTTTT. Protein sequence: CASSLGGGSEKLFF. Looking up the rest from reference TRBV5-6 and TRBJ1-4 gives the full variable domain: DAGVTQSPTHLIKTRGQQVTLRCSPKSGHDTVSWYQQALGQGPQFIFQYYEEEERQRGNFPDRFSGHQFPNYSSELNVNALLLGDSALYLCASSLGGGSEKLFFGSGTQLSVL.

The chain recombines TRBV5-1 with TRBJ2-5, with 9 bases matching TRBD2. The CDR3 is 15 residues long. Germline-derived CDR1 and CDR2 are SGHRS and YFSETQ. The trim removed 4 bases at V and 4 bases at J, leaving 8 bases unmatched. The CDR3: CASSLNPGLAETQYF. CDR3 sequence (DNA): TGCGCCAGCAGCCTTAATCCGGGACTAGCAGAGACCCAGTACTTC. Filled out from reference TRBV5-1 and TRBJ2-5, the complete variable domain reads KAGVTQTPRYLIKTRGQQVTLSCSPISGHRSVSWYQQTPGQGLQFLFEYFSETQRNKGNFPGRFSGRQFSNSRSEMNVSTLELGDSALYLCASSLNPGLAETQYFGPGTRLLVL.

V and J are TRBV29-1 and TRBJ1-2, with unresolved D. Deletions cut 1 base from V and 4 bases from J, with 13 bases between. The CDR3 sequence is 14 residues long. The germline gives CDR1 SQVTM, CDR2 ANQGSEA. CDR3 sequence reads: CSVEVGESAYGYTF. The CDR3, as DNA: TGCAGCGTTGAAGTCGGGGAGTCCGCCTATGGCTACACCTTC.

The chain combines TRBV5-4 with TRBJ1-1, with D perhaps matching TRBD1 (5 bases). V was pared by 4 bases and J by 0 bases, with 13 bases between. This CDR3 region has 15 residues. Germline-derived CDR1 and CDR2 are SGHNT and YYREEE (reference sequence). The CDR3 DNA is TGTGCCAGCAGCCCCCCGGGACTGCTGAACACTGAAGCTTTCTTT. It is translated as CASSPPGLLNTEAFF.

The chain links TRBV19 to TRBJ2-7; D possibly corresponds to TRBD2 (6 bases). This CDR3 is 15 amino acids long. Trimming shortened V by 5 bases and J by 0 bases, and 14 bases separated the two germline ends. Germline V gene sequence: CDR1 LNHDA, CDR2 SQIVND (reference sequence). The CDR3 DNA follows: TGTGCCAGTAGTCTCCGGGACTCCGCCTCCTACGAGCAGTACTTC. Translated: CASSLRDSASYEQYF.

J is TRBJ2-3 and V is TRBV7-9, with D possibly matching TRBD2 (5 bases). Germline CDR1 and CDR2: SEHNR and FQNEAQ (reference sequence). The CDR3 is made up of 15 amino acids. V lost 1 base to trimming and J lost 3 bases, with 11 bases between them. The CDR3, as DNA: TGTGCCAGCAGCTTAGGTGTAGCGTTGACAGATACGCAGTATTTT. Protein: CASSLGVALTDTQYF.

The chain combines TRBV2 with TRBJ2-1, with 8 bases that match TRBD1. The V and J ends lost 4 bases and 4 bases, in that order; junction bases with no gene match: 6. This CDR3 spans 15 amino acids. In germline, CDR1 is SNHLY, CDR2 FYNNEI. CDR3 sequence reads: CASSAGRGLYNEQFF. The CDR3 nucleotides are TGTGCCAGCAGTGCAGGCAGGGGGCTTTACAATGAGCAGTTCTTC.

CDR3 DNA: TGTGCCAGCAGCCCCGCCGCAGCGGGATCTCCCACAGATACGCAGTATTTT. Translating it yields CASSPAAAGSPTDTQYF. The chain links TRBV11-1 to TRBJ2-3; the match to TRBD2 covers 7 bases. Trimming cost V 5 bases and J 2 bases; bases outside gene matches: 13. The CDR3 totals 17 residues. The V gene's germline CDR1 is SGHAT and CDR2 FQDESV (reference sequence). Full variable domain (rest looked up from reference TRBV11-1 and TRBJ2-3): EAEVAQSPRYKITEKSQAVAFWCDPISGHATLYWYRQILGQGPELLVQFQDESVVDDSQLPKDRFSAERLKGVDSTLKIQPAELGDSAMYLCASSPAAAGSPTDTQYFGPGTRLTVL.

This chain connects TRBV18 to TRBJ1-4; 10 positions agree with TRBD1. Germline V gene lookup returns CDR1 KGHSH and CDR2 LQKENI. V lost 5 bases, J lost 5 bases, and 11 bases stayed unmatched. There are 17 residues in the CDR3. The CDR3: CASSVGQGTERNEKLFF. Here the CDR3 DNA reads TGTGCCAGCTCAGTGGGACAGGGGACCGAGAGAAATGAAAAACTGTTTTTT.

The J gene is TRBJ2-7, the V gene TRBV5-6; 7 bases are a match to TRBD2. J lost 1 base, V lost 0 bases, and 1 base had no gene match. Germline CDR1 reads SGHDT; CDR2 reads YYEEEE. This CDR3 is built from 14 residues. The CDR3 spells CASSLEAGSYEQYF. In DNA form, the CDR3 reads TGTGCCAGCAGCTTGGAAGCGGGGTCCTACGAGCAGTACTTC.

This rearrangement joins TRBV27 to TRBJ1-2; D is unresolved. Germline CDR1 is MNHEY and CDR2 is SMNVEV (reference sequence). The CDR3 has 12 residues. Trimming took 8 bases from V and 4 from J, leaving 11 bases between them. CDR3 coding DNA: TGTGCCAGCTCTACCGAGGGCTATGGCTACACCTTC. As protein: CASSTEGYGYTF.

The CDR3 loop reads CASSSRSSSFKSNEQFF. Here the CDR3 DNA reads TGTGCCAGCAGCTCCCGATCGTCCTCCTTCAAGAGTAATGAGCAGTTCTTC. The genes are TRBV7-9 and TRBJ2-1, with unresolved D. There are 17 residues in the CDR3. The germline gives CDR1 SEHNR, CDR2 FQNEAQ (reference sequence). The V end was cut by 4 bases, the J end by 7 bases, with 23 bases between.

The V and J genes are TRBV2 and TRBJ2-1, with 9 nucleotides matching TRBD2. The CDR3 totals 13 residues. CDR1 is SNHLY, CDR2 FYNNEI, per germline. J was trimmed by 8 bases and V by 6 bases; bases with no gene match: 5. For the CDR3, the DNA is TGTGCCAGCAGGGGGACTAGCTTGGATGAGCAGTTCTTC. Translation gives CASRGTSLDEQFF.

The chain couples TRBV14 to TRBJ2-7, with 14 bases fitting TRBD2. This CDR3 contains 16 residues. V was pared by 3 bases and J by 6 bases, with 7 bases of the junction left unmatched. Germline assignment: CDR1 SGHDN and CDR2 FVKESK. CDR3 in DNA: TGTGCCAGCAGCCAGGCGGGACTAGCGGGAGTCGGCGAGCAGTACTTC. Translation gives CASSQAGLAGVGEQYF.

The rearrangement links TRBV6-1 to TRBJ2-7; TRBD1 agrees at 7 bases. Germline assignment: CDR1 MNHNS and CDR2 SASEGT. The CDR3 covers 15 residues. V trimming: 2 bases; J trimming: 3 bases; junction bases outside the gene matches: 7. CDR3 loop: CASSEQGVPGYEQYF. CDR3 bases: TGTGCCAGCAGTGAACAGGGGGTACCCGGCTACGAGCAGTACTTC.

This clone has only a few counts. In DNA form, the CDR3 reads TGTGCCAGCAGTGAAGAGCTGGGCCCAGCTGGCTACACCTTC. Translation gives CASSEELGPAGYTF. The J gene is TRBJ1-2, the V gene TRBV6-5; no definite D call. Germline-derived CDR1 and CDR2 are MNHEY and SVGAGI. The CDR3 sequence is 14 residues long. V was shortened by 5 bases and J by 7 bases, with 17 bases between the two germline ends.

The chain employs TRBV7-2 and TRBJ2-7; the match to TRBD2 covers 7 bases. This CDR3 contains 12 residues. V shed 8 bases and J 1 base; nucleotides not matched to a gene: 2. CDR1 and CDR2 (germline): SGHTA, FQGNSA. The CDR3 sequence is CASGRVSYEQYF. CDR3 bases: TGTGCCAGCGGGAGGGTTTCCTACGAGCAGTACTTC.

This chain uses TRBV23-1 with TRBJ2-1; 16 nucleotides align to TRBD2. TRBV23-1 is noted as an ORF with a role that remains uncertain. CDR3 length: 20 amino acids. V lost 6 bases to trimming and J lost 2 bases; unmatched junction nucleotides: 13. CDR3 nucleotide sequence: TGCGCCAGCAGCCAAGGGACTAGCGGGAGGGCCAATCGGACCTACAATGAGCAGTTCTTC. Its translation is CASSQGTSGRANRTYNEQFF.

This chain joins TRBV2 and TRBJ2-5, with no clear D. Germline V gene lookup returns CDR1 SNHLY and CDR2 FYNNEI. The CDR3 has 12 amino acids. V was cut by 0 bases and J by 5 bases, with 4 bases left in between. The CDR3 reads CASSEARETQYF. CDR3 bases: TGTGCCAGCAGTGAAGCGCGGGAGACCCAGTACTTC.

The rearrangement links TRBV15 to TRBJ2-5, with a tentative D call TRBD1 (6 bases). The V gene lost 4 bases and the J gene lost 2 bases, with 17 bases spanning the gap. From germline, CDR1 is LNHNV and CDR2 YYDKDF (reference sequence). CDR3 length equals 16 residues. For the CDR3, the DNA is TGTGCCACCAGCACCGACCACAGGGTCCCTCAAGAGACCCAGTACTTC. It yields the protein CATSTDHRVPQETQYF.

The V call is TRBV18, the J call TRBJ2-1; TRBD2 might be the D (6 bases). V was trimmed by 6 bases and J by 7 bases, leaving 22 bases between them. Germline assignment: CDR1 KGHSH and CDR2 LQKENI. CDR3 length equals 16 residues. CDR3 in amino acids: CASSARIYGGTNEQFF. The CDR3 DNA reads TGTGCCAGCTCCGCCCGTATCTACGGGGGAACAAATGAGCAGTTCTTC.

Concerning this clone: Other DNA variants within this sample encode the same CDR3. The chain recombines TRBV7-9 with TRBJ1-5, with a weak D call TRBD1 (6 bases). Germline-derived CDR1 and CDR2 are SEHNR and FQNEAQ (reference sequence). The V end was cut by 2 bases, the J end by 3 bases, with 8 bases between. CDR3 length equals 14 residues. The CDR3 DNA sequence: TGTGCCAGCAGCTTAACAGGGTCCAATCAGCCCCAGCATTTT. It is translated as CASSLTGSNQPQHF.

The V and J genes are TRBV21-1 and TRBJ2-7; the table calls TRBD1, which could not be checked here. TRBV21-1 is given as a pseudogene. This CDR3 contains 16 residues. CDR3 loop: CASSKRGKETTYEQYF. The CDR3 DNA is TGTGCCAGCAGCAAAAGGGGGAAGGAGACTACCTACGAGCAGTACTTC.

A few counts support this clone. The rearrangement links TRBV4-2 to TRBJ2-5; TRBD2 matches at 8 bases. The trim removed 0 bases at V and 3 bases at J, leaving 6 bases unmatched. The length of the CDR3 is 16 residues. Germline V CDR1 and CDR2: LGHNA, YNFKEQ. The CDR3 region is CASSQEGGAGEETQYF. Here the CDR3 DNA reads TGTGCCAGCAGCCAAGAAGGGGGAGCGGGAGAAGAGACCCAGTACTTC.

The chain carries TRBV2 and TRBJ2-1, with TRBD2 identical over 11 bases. With 6 bases clipped from V and 3 bases from J, the junction kept 4 bases outside the gene matches. Germline V gene data show CDR1 as SNHLY and CDR2 as FYNNEI. The CDR3 is made up of 15 amino acids. The CDR3 loop is CASSPTSGSYNEQFF. CDR3 DNA: TGTGCCAGCAGCCCTACTAGCGGGAGCTACAATGAGCAGTTCTTC.

The chain carries TRBV18 and TRBJ2-7, with 9 bases lining up with TRBD1. This CDR3 spans 15 amino acids. The ends lost 3 bases at V and 2 bases at J; junction bases unmatched: 5. Germline V gives CDR1 KGHSH, CDR2 LQKENI. CDR3 DNA: TGTGCCAGCTCACCTTTAGGGACAGGGCCCTACGAGCAGTACTTC. It is translated as CASSPLGTGPYEQYF.